Below are 5 T cell receptor beta chains sequenced from a single sample in a study of cytomegalovirus exposure and HLA in healthy donors. This PCR relied on a set of 60 Vbeta primers and 13 Jbeta primers. Sequencing was performed with immunoSEQ multiplex PCR; in TCRdb, only in-frame clones are kept and a portion is missing. The sample consists of about 180,000 clones, about four fifths of them appearing once. Sequencing input: PBMCs. The receptors derive from a man aged 30 to 39 in good health and CMV-seropositive.

V and J are TRBV7-9 and TRBJ1-1, with unresolved D. Germline lookup yields CDR1 SEHNR and CDR2 FQNEAQ (reference sequence). With 4 bases removed from V and 4 bases from J, the gap between germline ends came to 10 bases. The CDR3 is 13 residues long. This chain's CDR3 is CASSYSGPTEAFF. The CDR3 nucleotides are TGTGCCAGCAGCTATTCGGGTCCCACTGAAGCTTTCTTT.

The gene calls are TRBV27 and TRBJ2-1, with 14 bases identical to TRBD2. With V trimmed by 4 bases and J by 6 bases, 2 bases remained unmatched. Per germline, CDR1 MNHEY and CDR2 SMNVEV (reference sequence). There are 15 residues in the CDR3. Written as DNA, the CDR3 is TGTGCCAGCAGTTCCGGGACTAGCGGGGGCAATGAGCAGTTCTTC. Residues: CASSSGTSGGNEQFF.

The V and J genes are TRBV2 and TRBJ1-2; 7 nucleotides match TRBD1. The CDR3 sequence is 15 residues long. Unmatched junction bases numbered 7, after V lost 0 bases and J lost 6 bases. Germline values: CDR1 SNHLY, CDR2 FYNNEI. CDR3 in amino acids: CASSEAPTGVNGYTF. CDR3 nucleotides: TGTGCCAGCAGTGAAGCGCCCACAGGGGTGAATGGCTACACCTTC.

CDR3 bases: TGTGCCAGCAGCTTCGCCAGGCGGGACACTGAAGCTTTCTTT. Translating it yields CASSFARRDTEAFF. The V and J genes are TRBV7-2 and TRBJ1-1; no clear D gene. The V end was cut by 3 bases, the J end by 3 bases, with 11 bases between. CDR3 length: 14 amino acids. Germline V gene lookup returns CDR1 SGHTA and CDR2 FQGNSA.

This chain joins TRBV5-1 and TRBJ2-7, with D possibly being TRBD1 (5 bases). The CDR3 has 20 residues. V lost 0 bases and J lost 2, with 27 bases in between. From germline, CDR1 is SGHRS and CDR2 YFSETQ. DNA of the CDR3: TGCGCCAGCAGCTTGGCCTCCACCCGACAGCCTCGAGTCCTCACCTACGAGCAGTACTTC. It specifies CASSLASTRQPRVLTYEQYF.